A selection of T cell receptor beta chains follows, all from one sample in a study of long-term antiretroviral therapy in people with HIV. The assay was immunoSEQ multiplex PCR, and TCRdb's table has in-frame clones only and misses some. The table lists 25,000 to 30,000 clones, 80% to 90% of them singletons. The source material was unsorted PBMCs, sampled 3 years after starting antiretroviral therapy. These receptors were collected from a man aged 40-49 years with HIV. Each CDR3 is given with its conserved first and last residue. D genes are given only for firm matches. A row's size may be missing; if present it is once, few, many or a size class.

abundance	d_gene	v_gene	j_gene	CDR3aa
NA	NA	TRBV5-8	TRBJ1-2	CASSLGIRGGYTF
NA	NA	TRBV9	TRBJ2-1	CASSVDLAPYNEQFF
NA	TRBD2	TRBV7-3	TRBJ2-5	CASSTRGGETQYF
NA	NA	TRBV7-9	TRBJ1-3	CASWLGSGNTIYF
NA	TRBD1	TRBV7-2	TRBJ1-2	CASSPRQGSNFGYTF
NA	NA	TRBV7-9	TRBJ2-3	CASSPVNTDTQYF
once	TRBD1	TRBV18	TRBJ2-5	CASSPKTGEETQYF
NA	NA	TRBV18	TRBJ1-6	CASSPQDLSSPLHF
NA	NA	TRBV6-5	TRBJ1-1	CASSSRTVNQNTEAFF
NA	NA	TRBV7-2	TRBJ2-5	CASSPRDEETQYF
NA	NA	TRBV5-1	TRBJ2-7	CASSLASSEQYF
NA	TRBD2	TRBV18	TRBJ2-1	CASSTKGLAGGSEQFF
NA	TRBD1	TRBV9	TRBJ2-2	CASSVLPRDRGGELFF